This T cell receptor beta chain was obtained from a study of blood T cell repertoires in COVID-19. This CDR3 spans 14 amino acids. Germline V gene data show CDR1 as SGHRS and CDR2 as YFSETQ. V gave up 3 bases and J gave up 10 bases; unmatched junction bases: 6. Per the original methods: Amplification from reference gene primers served as the basis for estimated nucleated cell counts. Sequencing was performed with immunoSEQ multiplex PCR; in TCRdb, only in-frame clones are kept and a portion is missing. That table furnishes V, J and clone size, whereas the DNA furnished D and trimming. This sample carries around 260,000 clones, roughly 91% of them seen once, and the ten largest clones take around 0.88%. This clone showed up just a few times.

The TCR originated in a man under 40 with acute or convalescent COVID-19. What was sequenced was peripheral blood. The V and J genes are TRBV5-1 and TRBJ1-6; 8 positions match TRBD1. The CDR3 protein is CASSWGQEISPLHF. The CDR3 DNA follows: TGCGCCAGCAGCTGGGGACAGGAGATATCACCCCTCCACTTT.